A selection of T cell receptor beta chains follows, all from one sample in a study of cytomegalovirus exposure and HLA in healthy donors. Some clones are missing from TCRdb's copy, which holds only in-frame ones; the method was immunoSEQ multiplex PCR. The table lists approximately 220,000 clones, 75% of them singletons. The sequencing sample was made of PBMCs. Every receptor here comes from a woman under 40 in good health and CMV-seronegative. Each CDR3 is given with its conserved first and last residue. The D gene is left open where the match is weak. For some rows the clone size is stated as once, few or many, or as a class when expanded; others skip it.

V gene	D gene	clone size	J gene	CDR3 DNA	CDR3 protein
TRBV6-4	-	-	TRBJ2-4	TGTGCCAGCAGTGAAGGGGGGGGCGAGGGAAACATTCAGTACTTC	CASSEGGGEGNIQYF
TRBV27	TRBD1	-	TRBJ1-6	TGTGCCAGCAGTCCAAGAATCGTACAGGGGTGGAATTCACCCCTCCACTTT	CASSPRIVQGWNSPLHF
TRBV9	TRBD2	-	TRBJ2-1	TGTGCCAGCAGCGTAGAATCCAGCGGGGGGGATAATGAGCAGTTCTTC	CASSVESSGGDNEQFF
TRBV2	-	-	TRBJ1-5	TGTGCCAGCAGTGGGGCCTTCAATCAGCCCCAGCATTTT	CASSGAFNQPQHF
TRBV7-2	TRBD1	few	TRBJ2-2	TGTGCCAGCAGCATGGACAGGGGTACCGGGGAGCTGTTTTTT	CASSMDRGTGELFF
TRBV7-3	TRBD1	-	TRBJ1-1	TGTGCCAGCAGCTTAGGGACAGAGAACACTGAAGCTTTCTTT	CASSLGTENTEAFF
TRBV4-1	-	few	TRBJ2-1	TGCGCCAGCAGCCAAGATCCGGAGACCGGGGTCTTTTACAATGAGCAGTTCTTC	CASSQDPETGVFYNEQFF
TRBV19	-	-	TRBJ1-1	TGTGCCAGTAGTCTGGAACAGGGAGGGGTCACTGAAGCTTTCTTT	CASSLEQGGVTEAFF
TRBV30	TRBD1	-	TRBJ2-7	TGTGCCTGGACCCCGGGACAGGGGCCTTTAGAGCAGTACTTC	CAWTPGQGPLEQYF
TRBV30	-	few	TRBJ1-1	TGTGCCTGGAGCGTAAATGCGGGGACTGAAGCTTTCTTT	CAWSVNAGTEAFF
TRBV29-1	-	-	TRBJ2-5	TGCAGCGTAGGCCCGGGGGAGACCCAGTACTTC	CSVGPGETQYF
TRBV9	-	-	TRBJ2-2	TGTGCCAGCAGCGTAGGCGGATCGAACACCGGGGAGCTGTTTTTT	CASSVGGSNTGELFF
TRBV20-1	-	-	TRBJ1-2	TGCAGTGCTAGAGGTATCTATGGCTACACCTTC	CSARGIYGYTF
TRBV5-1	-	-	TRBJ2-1	TGCGCCAGCAGCTTTACCACCCCCGGTGCCTACAATGAGCAGTTCTTC	CASSFTTPGAYNEQFF
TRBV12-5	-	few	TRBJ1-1	TGTGCTAGTGGTTGGGGGCCAGGGCGGACTGAAGCTTTCTTT	CASGWGPGRTEAFF
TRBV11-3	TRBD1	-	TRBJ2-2	TGTGCCAGCAGCATGAGGGACAGGGGGTCCACCGGGGAGCTGTTTTTT	CASSMRDRGSTGELFF
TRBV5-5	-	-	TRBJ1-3	TGTGCCAGCAGCTTGGAAGGAGTTGGAAACACCATATATTTT	CASSLEGVGNTIYF
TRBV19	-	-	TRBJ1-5	TGTGCCAGTAGTATAGATCTGAGTGACAGAACGGGTCAGCCCCAGCATTTT	CASSIDLSDRTGQPQHF
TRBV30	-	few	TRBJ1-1	TGTGCCTGGAGTACTCGACGGGGATTCAAAACTGAAGCTTTCTTT	CAWSTRRGFKTEAFF
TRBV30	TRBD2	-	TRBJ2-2	TGTGCGACGGAGGCTAGCGGGAGGATCAGGGAGCTGTTTTTT	CATEASGRIRELFF
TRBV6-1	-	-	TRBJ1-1	TGTGCCAGCAGACCAACGGGGGGGACGAACACTGAAGCTTTCTTT	CASRPTGGTNTEAFF
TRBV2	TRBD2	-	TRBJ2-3	TGTGCCAGCAGTGACGGAGCGGGGGGCGACACAGATACGCAGTATTTT	CASSDGAGGDTDTQYF
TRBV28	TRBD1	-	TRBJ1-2	TGTGCCAGCAGTCCACATGCACTCGGACAGGGGGCCTATGGCTACACCTTC	CASSPHALGQGAYGYTF
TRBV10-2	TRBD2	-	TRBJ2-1	TGCGCCAGCAGTGAATCGGCTAGCGGAGGGAGGGCCAATGAGCAGTTCTTC	CASSESASGGRANEQFF
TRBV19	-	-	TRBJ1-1	TGTGCCAGTAGCGGACAGCTGAACACTGAAGCTTTCTTT	CASSGQLNTEAFF
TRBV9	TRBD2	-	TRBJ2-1	TGTGCCAGCAGCGTAGGAGATAGCGGGGGGATCTCCTACAATGAGCAGTTCTTC	CASSVGDSGGISYNEQFF
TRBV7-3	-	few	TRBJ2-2	TGTGCCAGCAGCTTGTCGGTGAACACCGGGGAGCTGTTTTTT	CASSLSVNTGELFF
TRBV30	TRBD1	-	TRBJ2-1	TGTGCCTGGTTTCCGGGACAGGGGTCTTCGGAGTTCTTC	CAWFPGQGSSEFF
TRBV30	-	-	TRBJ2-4	TGTGCCTGGAGTGTGGGACTGGTCAAGTACTTC	CAWSVGLVKYF
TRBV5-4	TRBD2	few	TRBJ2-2	TGTGCCAGCAGCTCTTTGCAGGGAGGGTTGGCCGGGGAGCTGTTTTTT	CASSSLQGGLAGELFF
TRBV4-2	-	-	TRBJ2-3	TGTGCCAGCAGCCAAGGGGGAGGAAGCACAGATACGCAGTATTTT	CASSQGGGSTDTQYF
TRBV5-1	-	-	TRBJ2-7	TGCGCCAGCAGCTACGCAGGGACTGCTACCTACGAGCAGTACTTC	CASSYAGTATYEQYF
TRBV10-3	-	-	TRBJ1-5	TGTGCCATCAGTGAGTCGGGCTTGGCTAAGGATTCCCAGCCCCAGCATTTT	CAISESGLAKDSQPQHF
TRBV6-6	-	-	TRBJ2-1	TGTGCCAGCAGCCTCAACGGACTGCTCAATGAGCAGTTCTTC	CASSLNGLLNEQFF
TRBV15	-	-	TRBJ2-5	TGTGCCACCAGCAGAGGTCAACAAGAGACCCAGTACTTC	CATSRGQQETQYF
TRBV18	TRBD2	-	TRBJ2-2	TGTGCCAGCTCTCGAGAGACAGAACCCCGCCCGGGGGGAGGAACCGGGGAGCTGTTTTTT	CASSRETEPRPGGGTGELFF
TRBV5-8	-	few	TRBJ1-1	TGTGCCAGCAGCCAAGGTCCAGGCAGGAACACTGAAGCTTTCTTT	CASSQGPGRNTEAFF
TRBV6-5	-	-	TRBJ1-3	TGTGCCAGCAGTTACTCACAGGGAGCTGGAAACACCATATATTTT	CASSYSQGAGNTIYF
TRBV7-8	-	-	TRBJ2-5	TGTGCCAGCAGCTTAGCGACTAGGAACAACAAAGCCCAGTGGGAGTACTTC	CASSLATRNNKAQWEYF
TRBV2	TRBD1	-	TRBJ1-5	TGTGCCAGCGGGGGACAGGGCAATCAGCCCCAGCATTTT	CASGGQGNQPQHF
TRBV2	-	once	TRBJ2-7	TGTGCCAGCAGTGAAGCGCTTCAGGGGAACTACGAGCAGTACTTC	CASSEALQGNYEQYF
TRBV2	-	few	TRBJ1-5	TGTGCCAGCAGTGAATCGGCAGGCCCATCGCCCCAGCATTTT	CASSESAGPSPQHF
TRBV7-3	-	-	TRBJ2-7	TGTGCCAGCAGCTTCCTCCAGAGTAGCGCCTACGAGCAGTACTTC	CASSFLQSSAYEQYF
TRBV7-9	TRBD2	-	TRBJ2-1	TGTGCCAGCAGCTTAGATTTTGTGGGCGGGGGGGTAAATGAGCAGTTCTTC	CASSLDFVGGGVNEQFF
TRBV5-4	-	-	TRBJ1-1	TGTGCCAGCCGCCGGGGGAACACTGAAGCTTTCTTT	CASRRGNTEAFF
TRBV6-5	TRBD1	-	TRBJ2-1	TGTGCCAGCAGGACCCCGGGACAGATCAATGAGCAGTTCTTC	CASRTPGQINEQFF
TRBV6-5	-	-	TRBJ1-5	TGTGCCAGCAGTTCCGGGGGGTTTGAGAATCAGCCCCAGCATTTT	CASSSGGFENQPQHF
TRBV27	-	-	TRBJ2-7	TGTGCCAGCAGGCTTACAGGGTCCGAGCAGTACTTC	CASRLTGSEQYF
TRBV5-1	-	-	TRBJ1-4	TGCGCCAGCAGCTTGGGGCCGCAGGGCGATAATGAAAAACTGTTTTTT	CASSLGPQGDNEKLFF
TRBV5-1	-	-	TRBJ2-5	TGCGCCAGCAGCCTGGGCAGGTACGAAGAGACCCAGTACTTC	CASSLGRYEETQYF
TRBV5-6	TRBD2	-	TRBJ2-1	TGTGCCAGCATCTTAAGCGGGATTTACAATGAGCAGTTCTTC	CASILSGIYNEQFF
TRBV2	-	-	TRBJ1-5	TGTGCCAGCAGTGAATCCCCCCGGGAAAGGAGATGGCTTACTCAGCCCCAGCATTTT	CASSESPRERRWLTQPQHF
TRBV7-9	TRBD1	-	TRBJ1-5	TGTGCCAGCAGCTTCGACAGGGCAAATCAGCCCCAGCATTTT	CASSFDRANQPQHF
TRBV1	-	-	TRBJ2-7	TGCACCAGCAGCCAAGATCTTACAGTGGAAGTATACGAGCAGTACTTC	CTSSQDLTVEVYEQYF
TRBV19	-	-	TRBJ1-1	TGTGCCAGTAGTATTACAGGGATAAGGGTGAACACTGAAGCTTTCTTT	CASSITGIRVNTEAFF
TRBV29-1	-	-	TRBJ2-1	TGCAGCGTTGAACTAGCGAGGAATGAGCAGTTCTTC	CSVELARNEQFF
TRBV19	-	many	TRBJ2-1	TGTGCCAGTAGTATGAGGACTATGTCGGTCCCGGGTGAGCAGTTCTTC	CASSMRTMSVPGEQFF